This is a list of T cell receptor beta chains from one sample in a study of T cells in Graves' hyperthyroidism and ophthalmopathy. Each CDR3 protein is one row after TCRdb ran MiXCR on the multiplex PCR reads. Seen here are about 260,000 distinct CDR3 sequences, less than 30% observed once, and the top ten hold over 25%. Sequencing was done on a sample of blood. The receptors come from a man in his forties or fifties with Graves' hyperthyroidism that later progressed to Graves' ophthalmopathy. Both conserved end residues are part of each CDR3.

TRBV13	TRBJ2-7	CASSSLAATYEQYF
TRBV7-9	TRBJ1-1	CASSLEGAEAFF
TRBV11-2	TRBJ1-5	CASSLWTGVNQPQHF
TRBV12-3/TRBV12-4	TRBJ1-1	CASSRTGQTTEAFF
TRBV5-1	TRBJ1-6	CASSLSGTESPLHF
TRBV28	TRBJ1-1	CASRSGEAFF
TRBV2	TRBJ2-5	CASRSETQYF
TRBV12-3/TRBV12-4	TRBJ1-1	CASSANTEAFF
TRBV24-1	TRBJ1-2	CATSQTGSMRGYTF
TRBV11-2	TRBJ1-2	CASSLPDSYGYTF
TRBV5-1	TRBJ2-7	CASSSRTGAREQYF
TRBV4-1	TRBJ1-2	CASSQPPPGDYGYTF
TRBV2	TRBJ1-5	CASSESDRGQPQHF
TRBV5-1	TRBJ2-2	CASSAAWTYTGELFF
TRBV12-3/TRBV12-4	TRBJ2-7	CASSLARGTSGFSYEQYF
TRBV30	TRBJ1-1	CACPGHVYTEAFF